These 29 T cell receptor beta chains came from one sample sequenced in a study of blood T cells in healthy people across ages. A second PCR, run for roughly 7 to 11 cycles, used a sample-barcoded 5' primer plus a J-beta primer mix. MiXCR, run by TCRdb on the 5' RACE reads, gives a single entry per CDR3 protein. The repertoire has over 1,200,000 distinct CDR3 sequences, 59% of them found once; the top ten carry 5.5% to 8%. Sequencing input: blood. The origin of the receptors is a man aged 18-30 years in good health.

The sample holds a few counts of this clonotype. J is TRBJ2-3 and V is TRBV4-2; D ambiguous. CDR3 length equals 17 residues. The V and J ends lost 1 base and 3 bases respectively, with 17 bases between them. CDR1 and CDR2 from the germline V gene are LGHNA and YNFKEQ. The CDR3 DNA sequence: TGTGCCAGCAGCCAAGCTCCTTCGAGGCCCCGTACAGATACGCAGTATTTT. This gives the protein CASSQAPSRPRTDTQYF.

This sequence joins TRBV29-1 and TRBJ2-7; D is ambiguous. The CDR3 extends over 15 amino acids. The V end lost 0 bases, the J end lost 0 bases, and 12 bases lay between the germline ends. The germline gives CDR1 SQVTM, CDR2 ANQGSEA. The CDR3 loop reads CSVEDAGQTSYEQYF. CDR3 nucleotide sequence: TGCAGCGTTGAAGATGCAGGCCAAACCTCCTACGAGCAGTACTTC.

This chain links TRBV29-1 with TRBJ2-1; 8 bases match TRBD1. The CDR3 sequence is 13 residues long. The J segment lost 6 bases and the V segment lost 4 bases, leaving 5 bases of the junction unmatched. The germline CDR1 and CDR2 sequences are SQVTM and ANQGSEA. The CDR3 protein is CSVGGQVFNEQFF. CDR3 in DNA: TGCAGCGTTGGGGGACAGGTATTCAATGAGCAGTTCTTC.

V and J are TRBV3-1 and TRBJ2-7; TRBD2 agrees at 14 bases. CDR3 length: 16 residues. Trimming at V came to 0 bases and at J to 7 bases, leaving 5 bases not matched to a gene. The V gene's germline CDR1 is LGHDT and CDR2 YNNKEL (reference sequence). CDR3 coding DNA: TGTGCCAGCAGCCAAGATCGGACTAGCGGGAGGAATGAGCAGTACTTC. Protein: CASSQDRTSGRNEQYF.

The chain employs TRBV6-5 and TRBJ2-3, with D tentatively TRBD1 or TRBD2 (5 bases each). The V and J ends lost 5 bases and 2 bases respectively, with 14 bases between them. Per the germline V gene, CDR1 is MNHEY and CDR2 is SVGAGI. This CDR3 region has 15 residues. The CDR3 DNA follows: TGTGCCAGCAGTGGGTCCCGGGGACCCACAGATACGCAGTATTTT. Amino acid sequence: CASSGSRGPTDTQYF.

The J gene is TRBJ1-2, the V gene TRBV7-9; D gene unclear. CDR1 is SEHNR and CDR2 is FQNEAQ in the germline V gene (reference sequence). CDR3 length: 12 amino acids. V was clipped by 1 base and J by 12 bases, with 12 bases between them. CDR3 sequence: CASSLGPKEDTF. Here the CDR3 DNA reads TGTGCCAGCAGCTTAGGTCCGAAAGAGGACACCTTC.

V gene TRBV3-1 combines with J gene TRBJ2-5; 12 nucleotides match TRBD2. The CDR3 consists of 15 residues. Trimming cost V 4 bases and J 11 bases; bases outside gene matches: 11. From germline, CDR1 is LGHDT and CDR2 YNNKEL (reference sequence). The CDR3 is CASSLPSGGDREQYF. The DNA for the CDR3 is TGTGCCAGCAGCCTGCCTAGCGGGGGGGATCGTGAGCAGTACTTC.

The CDR3 DNA is TGTGCCAGCAGCTACAGAGCAAATCAGCCCCAGCATTTT. This gives the protein CASSYRANQPQHF. The chain has TRBV27 and TRBJ1-5; D gene unclear. Trimming pared 6 bases from V and 4 bases from J, leaving 10 bases between. The CDR3 totals 13 residues. In germline, CDR1 is MNHEY, CDR2 SMNVEV (reference sequence).

The chain has TRBV29-1 and TRBJ2-2; no reliable D call. Looked up from germline, CDR1 is SQVTM and CDR2 is ANQGSEA. V was trimmed by 5 bases and J by 3 bases, leaving 16 bases between them. This CDR3 spans 15 amino acids. The CDR3, as DNA: TGCAGCGTTCACCCTCTGGGTCAGGACACCGGGGAGCTGTTTTTT. This gives the protein CSVHPLGQDTGELFF.

The genes are TRBV6-5 and TRBJ2-7; 8 bases are shared with TRBD1. The CDR3 runs 14 residues. In germline, CDR1 is MNHEY, CDR2 SVGAGI. Trimming removed 7 bases from V and 5 bases from J; junction bases left unmatched: 10. The CDR3 loop reads CASTFGTGIDEQYF. The DNA for the CDR3 is TGTGCCAGCACCTTCGGGACAGGTATCGACGAGCAGTACTTC.

This chain's CDR3 is CASSLVGDNYGYTF. Written as DNA, the CDR3 is TGTGCCAGCAGTTTGGTCGGGGACAACTATGGCTACACCTTC. The V gene is TRBV6-5, the J gene TRBJ1-2, with a tentative D call TRBD1 (5 bases). Germline CDR1 MNHEY, CDR2 SVGAGI. V lost 4 bases, J lost 2 bases, and 11 bases lay in between. The CDR3 has 14 residues.

The genes are TRBV20-1 and TRBJ1-2, with 9 bases lining up with TRBD1. The CDR3 length is 14 residues. The germline V gene has CDR1 DFQATT and CDR2 SNEGSKA (reference sequence). Trimming at V came to 5 bases and at J to 3 bases, leaving 7 bases not matched to a gene. CDR3 protein: CSADPGQGDYGYTF. The CDR3 DNA reads as TGCAGTGCTGACCCGGGACAGGGAGACTATGGCTACACCTTC.

The sample holds many counts of this clonotype. The chain links TRBV12-3 or TRBV12-4 to TRBJ1-1, with D uncertain. The CDR3 contains 11 residues. V gave up 6 bases and J gave up 7 bases, with 9 bases separating them. DNA for the CDR3: TGTGCCAGCAGCCCCGGAGGTGAAGCTTTCTTT. It encodes CASSPGGEAFF.

J is TRBJ2-7 and V is TRBV4-1; no reliable D call. CDR3 size: 13 residues. V gave up 1 base and J gave up 4 bases, with 8 bases separating them. Germline CDR1 reads MGHRA; CDR2 reads YSYEKL. The CDR3 loop reads CASSQAEEYEQYF. The CDR3 DNA reads TGCGCCAGCAGCCAAGCAGAGGAATACGAGCAGTACTTC.

The V gene is TRBV6-6, the J gene TRBJ2-4, with 12 bases that match TRBD2. Trimming took 6 bases from V and 13 from J; bases not matched to a gene: 16. Looked up from germline, CDR1 is MNHNY and CDR2 is SVGAGI (reference sequence). The CDR3 loop spans 16 amino acids. CDR3 loop: CASSTNLAGGRATQYF. CDR3 nucleotides: TGTGCCAGCAGCACGAATCTAGCGGGGGGGCGGGCTACCCAGTACTTC.

This clonotype has a handful of counts. The chain employs TRBV18 and TRBJ2-5, with D hard to call. The J call may be mistaken, given a closer DNA end match to TRBJ2-7. Germline CDR1 and CDR2: KGHSH and LQKENI. The CDR3 totals 15 residues. CDR3 amino acids: CASSPYRSAPREQYF. Written as DNA, the CDR3 is TGTGCCAGCTCACCTTACAGAAGCGCCCCCCGCGAGCAGTACTTC.

The rearrangement joins TRBV7-9 to TRBJ1-6, with 7 bases identical to TRBD1. The CDR3 length is 14 residues. Per the germline V gene, CDR1 is SEHNR and CDR2 is FQNEAQ (reference sequence). V lost 6 bases, J lost 7 bases, and 6 bases stayed unmatched. CDR3 region: CASREGQSNSPLHF. For the CDR3, the DNA is TGTGCCAGCAGGGAGGGACAGTCCAATTCACCCCTCCACTTT.

CDR3 nucleotide sequence: TGTGCCAGCAGCTTACTAGTTACTACAGATACGCAGTATTTT. Residues: CASSLLVTTDTQYF. The V and J genes are TRBV11-2 and TRBJ2-3; no definite D call. Germline V gives CDR1 SGHAT, CDR2 FQNNGV. Trimming shortened V by 2 bases and J by 3 bases, and 9 bases separated the two germline ends. This CDR3 contains 14 residues.

The CDR3 loop reads CASSAPGGYEQYF. DNA of the CDR3: TGTGCCAGCAGTGCTCCAGGGGGCTACGAGCAGTACTTC. The rearrangement joins TRBV12-3 or TRBV12-4 to TRBJ2-7; 7 bases are a match to TRBD1. Trimming took 5 bases from V and 3 from J; bases not matched to a gene: 4. The CDR3 runs to 13 residues.

The chain employs TRBV6-6 and TRBJ2-1, with 7 nucleotides matching TRBD2. V was clipped by 5 bases and J by 2 bases; unmatched bases: 12. The germline V gene encodes CDR1 MNHNY and CDR2 SVGAGI (reference sequence). The CDR3 has 17 amino acids. The CDR3 reads CASSTAGLIEPYNEQFF. In nucleotides, the CDR3 is TGTGCCAGCAGTACCGCGGGACTAATAGAGCCCTACAATGAGCAGTTCTTC.

This clonotype was recorded a few times. This sequence joins TRBV12-3 or TRBV12-4 and TRBJ2-5, with D uncertain. V dropped 5 bases and J dropped 8 bases, with 12 bases sitting between them. This CDR3 is built from 12 residues. In DNA form, the CDR3 reads TGTGCCAGCAGTCCCGACCGGGTAACCCAGTACTTC. Protein: CASSPDRVTQYF.

This clonotype was seen a few times. The rearrangement uses TRBV3-1 and TRBJ2-4, with D possibly being TRBD1 (5 bases). Germline assignment: CDR1 LGHDT and CDR2 YNNKEL (reference sequence). This CDR3 has 15 amino acids. With 3 bases removed from V and 7 bases from J, the gap between germline ends came to 16 bases. The CDR3 DNA reads TGTGCCAGCAGCCACCAGAATCTCAAGGGGAACATTCAGTACTTC. It yields the protein CASSHQNLKGNIQYF.

This sequence joins TRBV7-9 and TRBJ1-1, with TRBD1 as a possible D gene (5 bases). CDR1 SEHNR and CDR2 FQNEAQ come from the germline V gene (reference sequence). The CDR3 has 12 residues. Trimming took 3 bases from V and 11 from J, leaving 13 bases between them. The CDR3 reads CASSFWDERAFF. The CDR3 region has the DNA TGTGCCAGCAGCTTTTGGGACGAGAGGGCTTTCTTT. The full variable domain, with the rest looked up from reference TRBV7-9 and TRBJ1-1, is DTGVSQNPRHKITKRGQNVTFRCDPISEHNRLYWYRQTLGQGPEFLTYFQNEAQLEKSRLLSDRFSAERPKGSFSTLEIQRTEQGDSAMYLCASSFWDERAFFGQGTRLTVV.

This clonotype was detected many times. Sequence at one end of the junction differs from germline and may be a read error. The rearrangement links TRBV2 to TRBJ2-6; D may be TRBD1 (5 bases). Germline values: CDR1 SNHLY, CDR2 FYNNEI. This CDR3 is 14 amino acids long. The CDR3 is CASSRDSGANVLTF. The CDR3 DNA reads TGCGCCAGCAGCAGGGATTCTGGGGCCAACGTCCTGACTTTC.

The gene calls are TRBV4-3 and TRBJ2-5, with D unclear. Germline CDR1 reads LGHNA; CDR2 reads YSLEER. The CDR3 runs 17 residues. Trimming removed 5 bases at V and 5 bases at J, with 24 bases between. In nucleotides, the CDR3 is TGCGCCAGCAGCGAAACCCCTCCCAGAGGTAACGGGGAGACCCAGTACTTC. Amino acid sequence: CASSETPPRGNGETQYF.

The chain employs TRBV29-1 and TRBJ2-5; D is undetermined. CDR1 and CDR2 (germline): SQVTM, ANQGSEA. Trimming took off 6 bases at V and 0 bases at J, with 8 bases between the two ends. The CDR3 loop spans 12 amino acids. The CDR3 DNA reads TGCAGCGTCCAACAGTACCAAGAGACCCAGTACTTC. It codes for CSVQQYQETQYF.

DNA of the CDR3: TGCGCCAGCAGCTCGGCTCCCGGGGCCCTCTACGAGCAGTACTTC. Translated, it gives CASSSAPGALYEQYF. The chain employs TRBV5-1 and TRBJ2-5, with D perhaps given as TRBD1 or TRBD2 (5 bases each). The J call may be wrong; the DNA end is better matched by TRBJ2-7. Germline V lookup: CDR1 SGHRS, CDR2 YFSETQ. The CDR3 extends over 15 amino acids.

The chain employs TRBV15 and TRBJ1-1; no definite D call. Germline values: CDR1 LNHNV, CDR2 YYDKDF (reference sequence). Trimming shortened V by 0 bases and J by 3 bases, and 11 bases separated the two germline ends. This CDR3 spans 15 amino acids. CDR3 in amino acids: CATSRDAAVYTEAFF. For the CDR3, the DNA is TGTGCCACCAGCAGAGATGCAGCGGTGTACACTGAAGCTTTCTTT.

V gene TRBV15 combines with J gene TRBJ2-7; perhaps D is TRBD1 or TRBD2 (5 bases each). The V gene lost 2 bases and the J gene lost 2 bases, with 16 bases spanning the gap. This CDR3 region has 16 residues. CDR1 and CDR2 (germline): LNHNV, YYDKDF (reference sequence). The DNA for the CDR3 is TGTGCCACCAGCAGATCGTCCGGGACGGAGACCTACGAGCAGTACTTC. It translates to CATSRSSGTETYEQYF.